The rows below give T cell receptor beta chains drawn from one sample of a study of cytotoxic CD8 clonotypes in ibrutinib-treated CLL. Sequenced by immunoSEQ multiplex PCR; TCRdb stores in-frame clones only, minus some. The sample lists some 130,000 clones, around 90% seen once, with 10% to 13% in the top ten. Sequenced material: PBMCs, taken after 12 months of ibrutinib treatment. The receptors derive from a human donor with chronic lymphocytic leukemia. Each CDR3 is given with its conserved first and last residue. D genes are given only for firm matches. The size of a clone is reported for some rows only, either as once, few or many, or as a class for expanded clones.

V	size	J	D	CDR3	DNA
TRBV15	-	TRBJ2-1	TRBD1	CATSRDRAGGSPKLSEQFF	TGTGCCACCAGCAGAGATCGCGCAGGGGGCTCCCCAAAATTAAGTGAGCAGTTCTTC
TRBV2	few	TRBJ1-5	-	CASRPDRLYSNQPQHF	TGTGCCAGCAGACCAGACAGGTTGTATAGCAATCAGCCCCAGCATTTT
TRBV29-1	-	TRBJ1-1	-	CSVKNTEAFF	TGCAGCGTAAAGAACACTGAAGCTTTCTTT
TRBV4-2	-	TRBJ2-7	TRBD2	CASSHEKTQGLAGFYEQYF	TGTGCCAGCAGCCATGAAAAAACCCAAGGACTAGCGGGATTTTACGAGCAGTACTTC
TRBV19	-	TRBJ2-3	-	CASSIADTQYF	TGTGCCAGTAGTATCGCAGATACGCAGTATTTT
TRBV23-1	-	TRBJ1-5	-	CASSQSRVLNQPQHF	TGCGCCAGCAGTCAATCCAGGGTCCTCAATCAGCCCCAGCATTTT
TRBV30	-	TRBJ1-4	-	CAQEGGGEKLFF	TGTGCCCAAGAAGGTGGGGGCGAAAAACTGTTTTTT
TRBV18	-	TRBJ2-7	-	CASSPGVVGYEQYF	TGTGCCAGCTCACCAGGGGTAGTTGGCTACGAGCAGTACTTC
TRBV28	-	TRBJ2-7	-	CASSFRGLGSEQYF	TGTGCCAGCAGTTTTCGGGGATTGGGGAGCGAGCAGTACTTC
TRBV10-1	-	TRBJ2-1	TRBD1	CASSGNRGPSTDEQFF	TGCGCCAGCAGTGGAAACAGGGGTCCCTCAACAGATGAGCAGTTCTTC
TRBV7-2	-	TRBJ1-4	-	CASSPTGRRFEKLFF	TGTGCCAGCAGCCCGACGGGACGCCGGTTCGAAAAACTGTTTTTT
TRBV5-1	-	TRBJ2-3	-	CASTPDRSTDTQYF	TGCGCCAGCACCCCGGACAGAAGCACAGATACGCAGTATTTT
TRBV7-2	once	TRBJ1-1	-	CASNSLANTEAFF	TGTGCCAGCAACTCCCTAGCGAACACTGAAGCTTTCTTT
TRBV9	-	TRBJ1-4	-	CASSVGIWQKTTNEKLFF	TGTGCCAGCAGCGTAGGGATTTGGCAGAAGACAACTAATGAAAAACTGTTTTTT
TRBV7-9	-	TRBJ2-5	-	CASSNHRTPGETQYF	TGTGCCAGCAGCAATCACAGAACCCCCGGAGAGACCCAGTACTTC
TRBV11-1	-	TRBJ2-3	TRBD2	CASSLVAGGTDTQYF	TGTGCCAGCAGCTTAGTTGCGGGAGGGACAGATACGCAGTATTTT
TRBV27	-	TRBJ2-3	-	CASSYRERSDTQYF	TGTGCCAGCAGTTACCGGGAGCGGTCGGATACGCAGTATTTT
TRBV2	-	TRBJ2-1	-	CASKLAAYNEQFF	TGTGCCAGCAAGTTGGCGGCTTACAATGAGCAGTTCTTC
TRBV11-2	once	TRBJ2-1	TRBD2	CASTLLRGEREQFF	TGTGCCAGCACCCTTTTGCGGGGGGAGAGAGAGCAGTTCTTC
TRBV7-2	-	TRBJ2-3	-	CASSRDRSYTQYF	TGTGCCAGCAGCCGAGACAGATCATATACGCAGTATTTT
TRBV11-3	-	TRBJ2-2	-	CASSSRGEQTGNTGELFF	TGTGCCAGCAGCTCCCGGGGGGAACAGACAGGCAACACCGGGGAGCTGTTTTTT
TRBV19	-	TRBJ1-1	-	CASSITFTRENTEAFF	TGTGCCAGTAGTATCACTTTCACGAGGGAGAACACTGAAGCTTTCTTT
TRBV11-3	-	TRBJ2-7	-	CASSLAPSYEQYF	TGTGCCAGCAGCTTGGCCCCAAGCTACGAGCAGTACTTC
TRBV7-6	-	TRBJ2-7	TRBD1	CASSLVPDRGRDEQYF	TGTGCCAGCAGCTTAGTCCCCGACAGGGGGCGGGACGAGCAGTACTTC